The 20 T cell receptor beta chains given below trace back to one sample, sequenced in a study of breast tumors, draining lymph nodes, adjacent tissues. Samples came from axillary lymph nodes draining the breast cancer. A single record per CDR3 protein comes from TCRdb applying MiXCR to the multiplex PCR reads. Of more than 250,000 distinct CDR3 sequences in the sample, around 30% are singletons; the top ten hold around 1%. The sequenced sample was axillary lymph node tissue. These receptors were collected from a female donor with breast cancer. Some clones in this sample may be carry-over from other donors' samples.

About this clonotype itself: With a much larger clone just one base away, this may be a read error. The chain joins TRBV11-3 to TRBJ2-1; D is perhaps TRBD2 (6 bases). V gave up 0 bases and J gave up 8 bases, with 11 bases separating them. Germline V gene lookup returns CDR1 SGHNT and CDR2 YENEEA. The length of the CDR3 is 14 residues. CDR3 protein: CASSLEIAADEQFF. The DNA of the CDR3 is TGTGCCAGCAGCTTAGAAATAGCGGCAGATGAGCAGTTCTTC.

As concerns this clonotype: A much larger clone differs from this one at a single base, so this may be a read error. V is TRBV5-4 and J is TRBJ2-1; D is unresolved. This CDR3 has 14 residues. With 1 base removed from V and 4 bases from J, the gap between germline ends came to 9 bases. Germline V gives CDR1 SGHNT, CDR2 YYREEE (reference sequence). The CDR3 here is CASSLRRAYNEQFF. The CDR3 DNA is TGTGCCAGCAGCTTGCGTCGGGCGTACAATGAGCAGTTCTTC.

The V call is TRBV7-3, the J call TRBJ1-6, with 7 bases matching TRBD1. The CDR3 consists of 15 residues. V trimming: 7 bases; J trimming: 1 base; junction bases outside the gene matches: 4. The germline gives CDR1 SGHTA, CDR2 FQGTGA. The CDR3 sequence: CASTTGASYNSPLHF. The DNA of the CDR3 is TGTGCCAGCACCACAGGGGCATCCTATAATTCACCCCTCCACTTT.

Remarks on this clonotype: Since a much larger clone is just one base distant, this may be a read error. The chain recombines TRBV24-1 with TRBJ1-2; a weak D match, TRBD1 (6 bases). The V gene lost 4 bases and the J gene lost 1 base, with 9 bases spanning the gap. CDR1 and CDR2 from the germline V gene are KGHDR and SFDVKD. This CDR3 is 14 amino acids long. Here the CDR3 reads CATSEAGDNYGYTF. CDR3 sequence (DNA): TGTGCCACCAGTGAGGCAGGGGATAACTATGGCTACACCTTC.

A note on this clonotype: This may stem from a read error, because a much larger clone lies one nucleotide away. For the CDR3, the DNA is TGTGCCAGCAGCTTTGTACAGCGGGCATACTCCTACAATCAGCAGTTCTTC. Amino acid sequence: CASSFVQRAYSYNQQFF. This rearrangement joins TRBV7-9 to TRBJ2-1, with D possibly TRBD2 on 6 matching bases. Per germline, CDR1 SEHNR and CDR2 FQNEAQ (reference sequence). The CDR3 is 17 residues long.

For this clonotype: This may stem from a read error, because a much larger clone lies one nucleotide away. This sequence joins TRBV12-3 or TRBV12-4 and TRBJ2-7, with a possible D match to TRBD2 (6 bases). There are 15 residues in the CDR3. In DNA, the CDR3 is TGTGCCAGCAGTTTATACGGCGGGAAGGCTTACGAGCAGTGCTTC. Translated, it gives CASSLYGGKAYEQCF.

This clonotype was found a few times. The chain is built from TRBV6-1 and TRBJ2-7; no firm D call. CDR3 length: 14 amino acids. V gave up 2 bases and J gave up 3 bases, with 11 bases separating them. CDR1 is MNHNS, CDR2 SASEGT, per germline. CDR3 sequence: CASSEMPIYYEQYF. In DNA form, the CDR3 reads TGTGCCAGCAGTGAAATGCCTATCTACTACGAGCAGTACTTC.

This clonotype was recorded many times. This sequence joins TRBV7-8 and TRBJ2-3, with TRBD2 matching over 11 bases. CDR3 length equals 20 residues. Germline V lookup: CDR1 SGHVS, CDR2 FQNEAQ. J was trimmed by 2 bases and V by 4 bases; bases with no gene match: 17. The CDR3 is CASSSSTGLAGDPSTDTQYF. The CDR3 DNA reads as TGTGCCAGCAGCTCCTCTACCGGACTAGCGGGCGACCCTTCCACAGATACGCAGTATTTT.

The genes are TRBV15 and TRBJ1-5; D call uncertain. V lost 0 bases, J lost 4 bases, and 13 bases lay in between. The germline gives CDR1 LNHNV, CDR2 YYDKDF (reference sequence). CDR3 length: 16 amino acids. CDR3 region: CATSRDFRGGNQPQHF. For the CDR3, the DNA is TGTGCCACCAGCAGAGATTTCAGAGGTGGGAATCAGCCCCAGCATTTT.

This clonotype has a count of ten or more. The chain has TRBV29-1 and TRBJ2-1, with 8 bases that match TRBD2. With V trimmed by 6 bases and J by 3 bases, 4 bases remained unmatched. Per germline, CDR1 SQVTM and CDR2 ANQGSEA. This CDR3 has 13 residues. Here the CDR3 DNA reads TGCAGCGTCACTAGCGGCCTCTACAATGAGCAGTTCTTC. This gives the protein CSVTSGLYNEQFF.

This clonotype was detected ten times or more. The rearrangement links TRBV5-4 to TRBJ2-5, with a possible D match to TRBD2 (5 bases). There are 15 residues in the CDR3. The V end lost 3 bases, the J end lost 4 bases, and 16 bases lay between the germline ends. CDR1 is SGHNT and CDR2 is YYREEE in the germline V gene (reference sequence). CDR3 DNA sequence: TGTGCCAGCAGCTCAGATGTTGGACTTCGAGAGACCCAGTACTTC. Translated, it gives CASSSDVGLRETQYF.

This clonotype showed up many times. The chain combines TRBV5-4 with TRBJ2-3; TRBD1 matches at 9 bases. Germline CDR1 is SGHNT and CDR2 is YYREEE (reference sequence). With 2 bases clipped from V and 9 bases from J, the junction kept 10 bases outside the gene matches. CDR3 length: 15 amino acids. The CDR3 protein is CASSLPGQGAATQYF. CDR3 nucleotides: TGTGCCAGCAGCTTACCGGGACAGGGCGCCGCAACGCAGTATTTT.

This chain uses TRBV7-2 with TRBJ1-2; weak D call: TRBD1 (6 bases). V dropped 6 bases and J dropped 5 bases, with 13 bases sitting between them. The CDR3 length is 13 residues. Germline V CDR1 and CDR2: SGHTA, FQGNSA. The CDR3: CASREAGDYGYTF. DNA of the CDR3: TGTGCCAGCAGAGAGGCAGGGGATTATGGCTACACCTTC. The variable domain in full, completed from reference TRBV7-2 and TRBJ1-2, reads GAGVSQSPSNKVTEKGKDVELRCDPISGHTALYWYRQSLGQGLEFLIYFQGNSAPDKSGLPSDRFSAERTGGSVSTLTIQRTQQEDSAVYLCASREAGDYGYTFGSGTRLTVV.

The V and J genes are TRBV11-2 and TRBJ1-4; no firm D call. Germline values: CDR1 SGHAT, CDR2 FQNNGV. Trimming removed 2 bases at V and 6 bases at J, with 13 bases between. The CDR3 runs 15 residues. The chain's CDR3 is CASSLLDKRYEKLFF. The CDR3 DNA is TGTGCCAGCAGCTTACTTGACAAGCGGTATGAAAAACTGTTTTTT.

This clonotype was picked up many times. CDR3 sequence: CASSLAVGAEQPQHF. For the CDR3, the DNA is TGTGCCAGCAGTTTAGCAGTAGGAGCGGAACAGCCCCAGCATTTT. The V call is TRBV12-3 or TRBV12-4, the J call TRBJ1-5; D unclear. Trimming cost V 0 bases and J 7 bases, with 13 bases left between them. The CDR3 has 15 residues.

This clonotype was seen ten or more times. The chain carries TRBV9 and TRBJ2-2; D unclear. Trimming took off 3 bases at V and 5 bases at J, with 5 bases between the two ends. The CDR3 totals 12 residues. Germline V gives CDR1 SGDLS, CDR2 YYNGEE. The CDR3 DNA follows: TGTGCCAGCAGCGGAAGAACCGGGGAGCTGTTTTTT. Residues: CASSGRTGELFF.

The chain uses TRBV27 and TRBJ2-5; D may be TRBD1 (5 bases). V lost 9 bases and J lost 1, with 18 bases in between. Germline V gene lookup returns CDR1 MNHEY and CDR2 SMNVEV (reference sequence). The CDR3 is 15 amino acids. CDR3 amino acids: CASCRQGLIQETQYF. In DNA, the CDR3 is TGTGCCAGTTGTCGCCAGGGCTTGATCCAAGAGACCCAGTACTTC.

V usage is TRBV30 and J usage is TRBJ2-4, with a possible D match to TRBD2 (6 bases). The germline V gene encodes CDR1 GTSNPN and CDR2 SVGIG (reference sequence). Trimming shortened V by 4 bases and J by 0 bases, and 10 bases separated the two germline ends. The CDR3 has 14 amino acids. As DNA, the CDR3 is TGTGCCTGGACTGGGGACTTAGCCAAAAACATTCAGTACTTC. Encoded protein: CAWTGDLAKNIQYF.

In its sample, this clonotype was seen many times. The chain carries TRBV7-2 and TRBJ1-2, with D possibly TRBD1 on 5 matching bases. CDR1 and CDR2 from the germline V gene are SGHTA and FQGNSA. Trimming cost V 1 base and J 5 bases, with 14 bases left between them. This CDR3 region has 15 residues. The CDR3 sequence is CASSLDGGGGYGYTF. CDR3 in DNA: TGTGCCAGCAGCTTAGATGGGGGGGGTGGGTATGGCTACACCTTC.

This clonotype was seen repeatedly, ten times or more. V is TRBV19 and J is TRBJ2-7; D remains unclear. Germline values: CDR1 LNHDA, CDR2 SQIVND (reference sequence). V was shortened by 3 bases and J by 4 bases, with 10 bases between the two germline ends. This CDR3 has 13 residues. The CDR3 DNA is TGTGCCAGTAGTATGGGCAGCTATTACGAGCAGTACTTC. Encoded protein: CASSMGSYYEQYF.